What follows are 26 T cell receptor beta chains derived from one specimen sequenced in a study of regulatory T cells in long-lasting Graves disease. According to the study, TCR beta libraries were built with iRepertoire HTBI primers and CDR3-region Arm-PCR. TCRdb passed the multiplex PCR reads through MiXCR, listing each CDR3 protein once. The table shows around 500,000 distinct CDR3 sequences, with about 15% occurring only once. Time point: newly diagnosed GD, antithyroid drugs for less than 3 months. With RNA extracted from PBMCs as input, the TCR library was made. This sample was also put to use in a study of T cells in Graves' hyperthyroidism and ophthalmopathy.

The specimen was peripheral blood mononuclear cells (PBMCs), collected at new diagnosis, from a patient treated with antithyroid drugs. All receptors derive from a woman aged 40-65 years with Graves disease.

This clonotype was counted at least ten times. The V call is TRBV6-2 or TRBV6-3, the J call TRBJ1-1; the match to TRBD1 covers 7 bases. The CDR3 extends over 13 amino acids. The germline CDR1 and CDR2 sequences are MNHEY and SVGEGT. The V segment lost 5 bases and the J segment 5 bases; nucleotides outside the gene matches: 5. This CDR3 is CASSEQGGTEAFF. The CDR3 DNA reads TGTGCCAGCAGTGAGCAGGGGGGTACTGAAGCTTTCTTT.

This clonotype was seen many times. The chain couples TRBV11-3 to TRBJ2-1; the match to TRBD1 covers 12 bases. The J call may be in error: the DNA end matches TRBJ2-3 better. The germline V gene encodes CDR1 SGHNT and CDR2 YENEEA. The CDR3 covers 21 residues. This CDR3 reads CASSGQMDGTGGSYPGLEQYF. The CDR3 DNA reads as TGTGCCAGCAGCGGCCAAATGGACGGGACAGGGGGCTCCTATCCGGGGCTTGAGCAGTATTTT.

This clonotype was found many times. This chain connects TRBV10-1 to TRBJ2-5, with 11 bases fitting TRBD2. Germline V lookup: CDR1 WNHNN, CDR2 SYGVQD (reference sequence). This CDR3 is built from 15 residues. V dropped 2 bases and J dropped 4; count of bases not matched to a gene: 3. The CDR3 bases are TGCGCCAGCAGTGAGGCTAGCGGGGGGCGAGAGACCCAGTACTTC. It translates to CASSEASGGRETQYF.

This clonotype has a count of ten or more. This chain uses TRBV28 with TRBJ1-1; weak D call: TRBD1 (5 bases). Trimming removed 8 bases from V and 4 bases from J, with 5 bases in between. This CDR3 is 10 amino acids long. In germline, CDR1 is MDHEN, CDR2 SYDVKM. This CDR3 reads CASGGTEAFF. In DNA, the CDR3 is TGTGCCAGCGGGGGCACTGAAGCTTTCTTT.

This clonotype was observed many times. This rearrangement joins TRBV7-9 to TRBJ1-4, with 10 bases fitting TRBD1. Germline CDR1 is SEHNR and CDR2 is FQNEAQ (reference sequence). The trim removed 5 bases at V and 7 bases at J, leaving 10 bases unmatched. This CDR3 is 16 amino acids long. The CDR3 DNA is TGTGCCAGCAGCCCTGCTTGGACAGGGGGAGGTGAAAAACTGTTTTTT. This codes for CASSPAWTGGGEKLFF.

Many counts were recorded for this clonotype. CDR3 DNA sequence: TGTGCCAGCAGCAGGCCCGGCAGGGGGCAAGGGCAGCCCCAGCATTTT. Its protein product is CASSRPGRGQGQPQHF. The chain is built from TRBV7-3 and TRBJ1-5; 8 bases agree with TRBD1. Per germline, CDR1 SGHTA and CDR2 FQGTGA. The CDR3 covers 16 residues. With V trimmed by 5 bases and J by 7 bases, 13 bases remained unmatched. The variable domain in full, with the rest retrieved from reference TRBV7-3 and TRBJ1-5, is GAGVSQTPSNKVTEKGKYVELRCDPISGHTALYWYRQSLGQGPEFLIYFQGTGAADDSGLPNDRFFAVRPEGSVSTLKIQRTERGDSAVYLCASSRPGRGQGQPQHFGDGTRLSIL.

This clonotype appeared a few times. The J gene is TRBJ2-7, the V gene TRBV5-1, with 7 bases fitting TRBD1. Trimming cost V 4 bases and J 0 bases; bases outside gene matches: 4. Per germline, CDR1 SGHRS and CDR2 YFSETQ. The CDR3 consists of 14 residues. Here the CDR3 DNA reads TGCGCCAGCAGCGCGACAGGGCTCTCCTACGAGCAGTACTTC. Translating gives CASSATGLSYEQYF.

The rearrangement links TRBV19 to TRBJ2-2; tentative D call: TRBD1 (6 bases). Germline CDR1 and CDR2: LNHDA and SQIVND (reference sequence). The CDR3 has 15 amino acids. Trimming left V 4 bases short and J 2 bases short, with 11 bases between. As DNA, the CDR3 is TGTGCCAGTAGTACTCCGGGACAAAACACCGGGGAGCTGTTTTTT. Residues: CASSTPGQNTGELFF.

The sample holds many counts of this clonotype. This chain links TRBV5-8 with TRBJ2-7; 7 bases map to TRBD1. CDR1 is SGHTS, CDR2 YDEGEE, per germline. The V and J ends lost 3 bases and 6 bases, in that order; junction bases with no gene match: 9. The CDR3 totals 14 residues. The CDR3 spells CASSSTGTAFEQYF. Here the CDR3 DNA reads TGTGCCAGCAGCTCCACCGGGACAGCTTTCGAGCAGTACTTC.

Regarding this clonotype: A read error may account for a junction end that differs from germline. The chain uses TRBV20-1 and TRBJ1-2; no definite D call. The germline gives CDR1 DFQATT, CDR2 SNEGSKA (reference sequence). CDR3 length: 14 amino acids. CDR3 loop: CSARRTAAAYGYTF. The CDR3, as DNA: TGCAGTGCTAGAAGGACGGCGGCCGCCTATGGCTATACCTTC.

A few counts support this clonotype. The V call is TRBV5-1, the J call TRBJ1-4; 8 bases match TRBD1. V gave up 8 bases and J gave up 0 bases; unmatched junction bases: 9. The CDR3 contains 16 residues. The V gene's germline CDR1 is SGHRS and CDR2 YFSETQ. The CDR3: CASQLQGASTNEKLFF. CDR3 DNA sequence: TGCGCCAGTCAACTCCAGGGGGCCTCAACTAATGAAAAACTGTTTTTT.

This clonotype was counted many times. This chain connects TRBV12-3 or TRBV12-4 to TRBJ1-5; a weak D match, TRBD1 (5 bases). Trimming stripped 2 bases from V and 5 bases from J, with 13 bases between. The CDR3 is 15 amino acids. The CDR3 region is CASSLRDSMYQPQHF. In DNA, the CDR3 is TGTGCCAGCAGTTTAAGAGACAGCATGTATCAGCCCCAGCATTTT.

This clonotype was seen at least ten times. The V and J genes are TRBV6-1 and TRBJ2-1, with a tentative D call TRBD1 (6 bases). The V end lost 11 bases, the J end lost 0 bases, and 20 bases lay between the germline ends. CDR1 MNHNS and CDR2 SASEGT come from the germline V gene. This CDR3 is built from 16 residues. The chain's CDR3 is CAAVQGFTSSYNEQFF. The CDR3 DNA follows: TGTGCCGCGGTCCAGGGGTTTACCAGCTCCTACAATGAGCAGTTCTTC.

This rearrangement joins TRBV19 to TRBJ1-1; D gene unclear. CDR3 size: 11 residues. Germline values: CDR1 LNHDA, CDR2 SQIVND (reference sequence). V was shortened by 4 bases and J by 10 bases, with 10 bases between the two germline ends. CDR3 sequence reads: CASSRELAAFF. CDR3 sequence (DNA): TGTGCCAGTAGTAGGGAATTGGCAGCTTTCTTT.

The chain is built from TRBV29-1 and TRBJ1-2, with a weak D call TRBD1 (5 bases). This CDR3 is 14 amino acids long. The germline V and J ends were trimmed by 3 bases and 8 bases, with 19 bases remaining between them. CDR1 SQVTM and CDR2 ANQGSEA come from the germline V gene. The CDR3 protein is CSVDVGTAMGGYTF. The CDR3 DNA is TGCAGCGTTGACGTAGGGACGGCTATGGGGGGCTACACCTTC. The variable domain in full, with the rest retrieved from reference TRBV29-1 and TRBJ1-2, is SAVISQKPSRDICQRGTSLTIQCQVDSQVTMMFWYRQQPGQSLTLIATANQGSEATYESGFVIDKFPISRPNLTFSTLTVSNMSPEDSSIYLCSVDVGTAMGGYTFGSGTRLTVV.

The sample holds one count of this clonotype. V and J are TRBV9 and TRBJ2-1; either TRBD1 or TRBD2 may supply D (5 bases each). The V gene lost 4 bases and the J gene lost 7 bases, with 15 bases spanning the gap. Germline V gene sequence: CDR1 SGDLS, CDR2 YYNGEE. The CDR3 totals 14 residues. CDR3 loop: CASSPRGQENEQFF. The CDR3 region has the DNA TGTGCCAGCAGCCCCCGGGGCCAGGAGAATGAGCAGTTCTTC.

The sample holds many counts of this clonotype. This chain links TRBV2 with TRBJ1-1, with D possibly being TRBD1 (6 bases). The germline gives CDR1 SNHLY, CDR2 FYNNEI. This CDR3 contains 14 residues. Trimming cost V 8 bases and J 7 bases, with 20 bases left between them. CDR3 coding DNA: TGTGCCAGCGATATACAGGGTGGTAAGGGTGAAGCTTTCTTT. As protein: CASDIQGGKGEAFF.

This clonotype was seen ten or more times. A read error is possible here, since a much larger clone lies one base away. The J gene is TRBJ1-1, the V gene TRBV2; unclear D gene. Deletions cut 6 bases from V and 1 base from J, with 9 bases between. This CDR3 has 13 residues. Germline CDR1 reads SNHLY; CDR2 reads FYNNEI. CDR3 in amino acids: CASSSDGNTEAFF. The CDR3 DNA sequence: TGTGCCAGCAGCTCCGACGGGAACACTGAAGCTTTCTTT.

Many counts were recorded for this clonotype. The chain combines TRBV4-1 with TRBJ2-3; D remains ambiguous. Deletions cut 2 bases from V and 2 bases from J, with 11 bases between. The CDR3 has 15 amino acids. Germline-derived CDR1 and CDR2 are MGHRA and YSYEKL. The DNA of the CDR3 is TGCGCCAGCAGCCAAAGGACCTACCCCACAGATACGCAGTATTTT. It codes for CASSQRTYPTDTQYF.

This clonotype was found a few times. V gene TRBV10-3 combines with J gene TRBJ2-3, with 13 bases aligning to TRBD2. The V segment lost 8 bases and the J segment 0 bases; nucleotides outside the gene matches: 8. This CDR3 region has 17 residues. Germline V gene data show CDR1 as ENHRY and CDR2 as SYGVKD. CDR3 DNA: TGTGCCATCTCCCCCGGGACTAGCGGGGCTAGCACAGATACGCAGTATTTT. It codes for CAISPGTSGASTDTQYF.

Concerning this clonotype itself: This sequence may be a read error, since a much larger clone differs from it by one base. The V gene is TRBV19, the J gene TRBJ1-5, with D unclear. The CDR3 runs 15 residues. Trimming shortened V by 0 bases and J by 1 base, and 7 bases separated the two germline ends. From germline, CDR1 is LNHDA and CDR2 SQIVND (reference sequence). The DNA of the CDR3 is TGTGCCAGTAGTATAGATCCGGGGAGCAATCAGCCCCAGCATTTT. This translates into CASSIDPGSNQPQHF.

The genes are TRBV5-1 and TRBJ2-2; a weak D match, TRBD1 (5 bases). The germline gives CDR1 SGHRS, CDR2 YFSETQ. With 2 bases removed from V and 4 bases from J, the gap between germline ends came to 18 bases. This CDR3 has 17 amino acids. As DNA, the CDR3 is TGCGCCAGCAGCTTTGGGGCAGGGCTATCGAGCACCGGGGAGCTGTTTTTT. Residues: CASSFGAGLSSTGELFF.

The rearrangement links TRBV19 to TRBJ1-5, with 8 bases fitting TRBD1. Trimming removed 3 bases from V and 2 bases from J; junction bases left unmatched: 3. Germline V gene data show CDR1 as LNHDA and CDR2 as SQIVND (reference sequence). This CDR3 comprises 15 residues. The CDR3 here is CASSMVTGGNQPQHF. The CDR3, as DNA: TGTGCCAGTAGTATGGTGACAGGGGGCAATCAGCCCCAGCATTTT. The whole variable domain, remainder taken from reference TRBV19 and TRBJ1-5, is DGGITQSPKYLFRKEGQNVTLSCEQNLNHDAMYWYRQDPGQGLRLIYYSQIVNDFQKGDIAEGYSVSREKKESFPLTVTSAQKNPTAFYLCASSMVTGGNQPQHFGDGTRLSIL.

This chain connects TRBV5-1 to TRBJ2-7; D assignment may be TRBD1 or TRBD2 (6 bases each). CDR1 and CDR2 (germline): SGHRS, YFSETQ. V dropped 4 bases and J dropped 3 bases, with 17 bases sitting between them. The CDR3 has 15 amino acids. In nucleotides, the CDR3 is TGCGCCAGCAGCCCTGGCGGGACAATCGTCTACGAGCAGTACTTC. Its protein is CASSPGGTIVYEQYF.

This clonotype came up many times. The rearrangement joins TRBV6-1 to TRBJ2-3; TRBD2 matches at 9 bases. This CDR3 is 15 amino acids long. The V gene's germline CDR1 is MNHNS and CDR2 SASEGT. The J segment lost 11 bases and the V segment lost 2 bases, leaving 11 bases of the junction unmatched. This CDR3 is CASSELAGMLGGQYF. As DNA, the CDR3 is TGTGCCAGCAGTGAACTAGCGGGGATGCTAGGGGGGCAGTATTTT.

In its sample, this clonotype was seen many times. The V call is TRBV20-1, the J call TRBJ2-1, with TRBD2 matching 9 bases. This CDR3 region has 13 residues. Trimming cost V 2 bases and J 6 bases; bases outside gene matches: 2. CDR1 DFQATT and CDR2 SNEGSKA come from the germline V gene (reference sequence). The chain's CDR3 is CSARKRGVNEQFF. CDR3 in DNA: TGCAGTGCTAGAAAGCGGGGGGTCAATGAGCAGTTCTTC.